This T cell receptor beta chain was recovered during a study of cytomegalovirus exposure and HLA in healthy donors. In the PCR, 60 Vbeta and 13 Jbeta primers were used. The assay was immunoSEQ multiplex PCR, and TCRdb's table has in-frame clones only and misses some. The sample comprises about 120,000 clones, around four fifths of which are singletons, and roughly 7.3% rests with the top ten. Trimming took 3 bases from V and 7 from J, leaving 15 bases between them. The CDR3 has 15 amino acids. Germline CDR1 reads MGHRA; CDR2 reads YSYEKL. Study-wide points: An analysis done earlier found most TCR beta V segments productive about 87% or about 30% of the time. For TCR beta chains, V- and J-gene trimming was later linked to a missense DCLRE1C variant. The majority of TCR sequences were rare, yet some public TCRs appeared in many donors. Using a false discovery rate of 0.05, a later analysis showed that approximately 18,000 TCR beta sequences were associated with HLA alleles.

Of note for this clone: Its antigen is as yet unknown.

The genes are TRBV4-1 and TRBJ2-2; D may be TRBD2 (6 bases). The clonotype was recovered from a male donor in good health and CMV-seronegative. The sequenced sample consisted of PBMCs. The CDR3 reads CASSHPSVKIGELFF. The CDR3 DNA reads TGCGCCAGCAGCCACCCTAGCGTGAAGATCGGGGAGCTGTTTTTT.